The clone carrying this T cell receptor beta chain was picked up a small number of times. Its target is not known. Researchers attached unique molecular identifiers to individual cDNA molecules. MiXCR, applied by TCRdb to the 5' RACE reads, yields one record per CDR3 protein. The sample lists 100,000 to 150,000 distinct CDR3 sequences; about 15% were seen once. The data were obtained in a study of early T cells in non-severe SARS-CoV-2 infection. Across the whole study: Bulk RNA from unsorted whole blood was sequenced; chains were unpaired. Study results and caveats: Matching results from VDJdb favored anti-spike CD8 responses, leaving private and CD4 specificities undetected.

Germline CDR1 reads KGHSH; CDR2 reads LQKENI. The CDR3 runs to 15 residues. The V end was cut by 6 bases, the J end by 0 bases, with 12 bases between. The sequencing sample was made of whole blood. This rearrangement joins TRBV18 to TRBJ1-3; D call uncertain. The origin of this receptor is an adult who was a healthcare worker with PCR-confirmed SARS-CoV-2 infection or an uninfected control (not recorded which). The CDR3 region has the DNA TGTGCCAGCTCCCACGGACGGATCTCTGGAAACACCATATATTTT. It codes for CASSHGRISGNTIYF.